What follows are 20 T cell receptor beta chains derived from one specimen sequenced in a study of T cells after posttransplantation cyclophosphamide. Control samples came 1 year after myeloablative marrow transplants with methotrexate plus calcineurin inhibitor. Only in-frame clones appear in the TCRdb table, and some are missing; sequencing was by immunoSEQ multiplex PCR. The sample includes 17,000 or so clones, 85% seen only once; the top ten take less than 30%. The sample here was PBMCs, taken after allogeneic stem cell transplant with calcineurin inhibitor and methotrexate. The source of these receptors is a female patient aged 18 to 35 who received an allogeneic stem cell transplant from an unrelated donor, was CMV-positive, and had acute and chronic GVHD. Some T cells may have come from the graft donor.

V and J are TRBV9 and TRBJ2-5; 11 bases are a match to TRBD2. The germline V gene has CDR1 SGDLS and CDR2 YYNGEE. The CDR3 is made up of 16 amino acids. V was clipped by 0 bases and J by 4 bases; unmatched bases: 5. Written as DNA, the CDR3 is TGTGCCAGCAGCGTAGAACCAGGACTAGCGGGAGAGACCCAGTACTTC. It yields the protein CASSVEPGLAGETQYF. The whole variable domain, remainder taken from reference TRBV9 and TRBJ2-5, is DSGVTQTPKHLITATGQRVTLRCSPRSGDLSVYWYQQSLDQGLQFLIQYYNGEERAKGNILERFSAQQFPDLHSELNLSSLELGDSALYFCASSVEPGLAGETQYFGPGTRLLVL.

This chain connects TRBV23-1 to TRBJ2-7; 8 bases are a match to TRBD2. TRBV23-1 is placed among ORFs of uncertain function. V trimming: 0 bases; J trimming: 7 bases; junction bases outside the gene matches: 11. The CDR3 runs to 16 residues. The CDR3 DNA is TGCGCCAGCAGTCAATCCCCCGAAAGCGGGAGTAGGGAGCAGTACTTC. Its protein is CASSQSPESGSREQYF.

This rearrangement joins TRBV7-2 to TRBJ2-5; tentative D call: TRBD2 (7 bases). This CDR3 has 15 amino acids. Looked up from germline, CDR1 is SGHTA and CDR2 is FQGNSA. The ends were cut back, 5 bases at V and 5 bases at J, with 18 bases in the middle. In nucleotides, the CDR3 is TGTGCCAGCAGCCTGAGTGGGGGAGGGGGGGAGACCCAGTACTTC. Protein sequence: CASSLSGGGGETQYF.

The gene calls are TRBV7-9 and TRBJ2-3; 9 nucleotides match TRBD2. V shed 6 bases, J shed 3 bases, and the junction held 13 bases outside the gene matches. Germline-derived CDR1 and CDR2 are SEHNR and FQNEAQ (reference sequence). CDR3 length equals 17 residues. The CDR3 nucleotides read TGTGCCAGCAGGCAGCCCTTTAGCGGGAGAGAGACAGATACGCAGTATTTT. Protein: CASRQPFSGRETDTQYF.

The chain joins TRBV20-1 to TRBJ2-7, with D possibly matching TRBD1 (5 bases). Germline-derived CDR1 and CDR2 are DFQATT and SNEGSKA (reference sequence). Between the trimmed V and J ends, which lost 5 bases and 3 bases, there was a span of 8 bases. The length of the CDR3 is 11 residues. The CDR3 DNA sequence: TGCAGTGCTTATGACAGCTACGAGCAGTACTTC. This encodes CSAYDSYEQYF.

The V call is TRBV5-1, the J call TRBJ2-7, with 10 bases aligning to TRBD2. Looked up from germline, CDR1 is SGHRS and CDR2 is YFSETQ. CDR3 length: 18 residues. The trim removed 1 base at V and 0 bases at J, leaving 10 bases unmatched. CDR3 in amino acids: CASSLRTSGYSTSYEQYF. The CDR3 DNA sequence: TGCGCCAGCAGCTTGAGGACTAGCGGCTACTCGACCTCCTACGAGCAGTACTTC.

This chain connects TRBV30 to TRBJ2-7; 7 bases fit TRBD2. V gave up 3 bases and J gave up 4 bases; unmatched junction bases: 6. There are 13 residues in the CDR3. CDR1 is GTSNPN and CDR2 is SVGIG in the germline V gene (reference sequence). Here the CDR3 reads CAWRGEGVYEQYF. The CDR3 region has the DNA TGTGCCTGGAGAGGGGAGGGAGTATACGAGCAGTACTTC.

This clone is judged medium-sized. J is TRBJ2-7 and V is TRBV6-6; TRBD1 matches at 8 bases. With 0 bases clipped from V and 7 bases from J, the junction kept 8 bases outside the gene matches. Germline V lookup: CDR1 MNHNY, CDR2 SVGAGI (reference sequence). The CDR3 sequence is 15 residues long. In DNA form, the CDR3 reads TGTGCCAGCAGTTACTCGACAGGGGCCCCTAGGGAGCAGTACTTC. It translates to CASSYSTGAPREQYF.

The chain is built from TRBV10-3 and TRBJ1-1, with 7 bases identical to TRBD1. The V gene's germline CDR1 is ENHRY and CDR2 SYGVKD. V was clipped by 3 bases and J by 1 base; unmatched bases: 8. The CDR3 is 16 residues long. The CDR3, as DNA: TGTGCCATCAGTGAATACGCGGGACAGCAGAACACTGAAGCTTTCTTT. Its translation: CAISEYAGQQNTEAFF.

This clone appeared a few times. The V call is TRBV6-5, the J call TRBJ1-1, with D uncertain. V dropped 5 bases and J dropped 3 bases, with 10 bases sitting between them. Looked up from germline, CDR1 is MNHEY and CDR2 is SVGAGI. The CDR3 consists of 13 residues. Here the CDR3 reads CASSHGVYTEAFF. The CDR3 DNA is TGTGCCAGCAGTCACGGGGTCTACACTGAAGCTTTCTTT.

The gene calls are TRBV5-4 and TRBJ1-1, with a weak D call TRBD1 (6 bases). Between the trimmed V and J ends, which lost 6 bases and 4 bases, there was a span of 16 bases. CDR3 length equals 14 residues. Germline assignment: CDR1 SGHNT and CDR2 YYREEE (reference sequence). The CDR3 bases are TGTGCCAGCACCCTACAGGGTGGGAGCACTGAAGCTTTCTTT. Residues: CASTLQGGSTEAFF.

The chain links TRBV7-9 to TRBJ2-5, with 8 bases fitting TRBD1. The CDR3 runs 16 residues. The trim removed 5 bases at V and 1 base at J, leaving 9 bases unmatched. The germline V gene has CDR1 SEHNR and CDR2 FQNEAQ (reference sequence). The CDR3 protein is CASSPTGGGFQETQYF. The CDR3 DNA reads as TGTGCCAGCAGCCCAACAGGGGGAGGATTCCAAGAGACCCAGTACTTC. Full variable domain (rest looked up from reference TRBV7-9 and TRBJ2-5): DTGVSQNPRHKITKRGQNVTFRCDPISEHNRLYWYRQTLGQGPEFLTYFQNEAQLEKSRLLSDRFSAERPKGSFSTLEIQRTEQGDSAMYLCASSPTGGGFQETQYFGPGTRLLVL.

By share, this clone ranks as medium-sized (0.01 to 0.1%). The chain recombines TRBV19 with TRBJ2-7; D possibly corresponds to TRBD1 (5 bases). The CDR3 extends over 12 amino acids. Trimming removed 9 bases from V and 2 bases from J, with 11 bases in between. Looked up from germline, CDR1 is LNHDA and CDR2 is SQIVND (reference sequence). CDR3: CASQGLTYEQYF. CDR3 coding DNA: TGTGCCAGCCAGGGCCTTACCTACGAGCAGTACTTC. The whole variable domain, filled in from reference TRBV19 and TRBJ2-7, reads DGGITQSPKYLFRKEGQNVTLSCEQNLNHDAMYWYRQDPGQGLRLIYYSQIVNDFQKGDIAEGYSVSREKKESFPLTVTSAQKNPTAFYLCASQGLTYEQYFGPGTRLTVT.

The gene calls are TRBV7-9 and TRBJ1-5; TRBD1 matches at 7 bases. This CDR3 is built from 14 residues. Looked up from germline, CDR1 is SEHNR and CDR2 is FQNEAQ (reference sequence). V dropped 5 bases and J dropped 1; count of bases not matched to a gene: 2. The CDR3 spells CASSAGQSNQPQHF. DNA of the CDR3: TGTGCCAGCAGCGCGGGACAGAGCAATCAGCCCCAGCATTTT.

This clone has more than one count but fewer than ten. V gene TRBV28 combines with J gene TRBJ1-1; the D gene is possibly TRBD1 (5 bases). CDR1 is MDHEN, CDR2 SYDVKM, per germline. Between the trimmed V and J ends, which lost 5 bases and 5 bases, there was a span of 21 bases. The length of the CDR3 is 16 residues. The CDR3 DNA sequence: TGTGCCAGCAGTCCCCCCTCTAGGGGTGGGATAACTGAAGCTTTCTTT. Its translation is CASSPPSRGGITEAFF.

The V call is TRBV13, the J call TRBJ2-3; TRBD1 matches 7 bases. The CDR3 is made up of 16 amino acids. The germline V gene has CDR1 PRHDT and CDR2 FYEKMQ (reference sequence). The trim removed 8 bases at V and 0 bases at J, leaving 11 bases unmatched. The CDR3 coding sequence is TGTGCCAGCGCAAGGGGGCCTATTATTAGCACAGATACGCAGTATTTT. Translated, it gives CASARGPIISTDTQYF.

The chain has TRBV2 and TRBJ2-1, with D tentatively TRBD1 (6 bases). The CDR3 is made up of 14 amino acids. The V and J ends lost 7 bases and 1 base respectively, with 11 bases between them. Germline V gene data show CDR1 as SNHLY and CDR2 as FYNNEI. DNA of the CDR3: TGTGCCAGCAAGGTGGGGGCTTCCTACAATGAGCAGTTCTTC. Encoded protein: CASKVGASYNEQFF.

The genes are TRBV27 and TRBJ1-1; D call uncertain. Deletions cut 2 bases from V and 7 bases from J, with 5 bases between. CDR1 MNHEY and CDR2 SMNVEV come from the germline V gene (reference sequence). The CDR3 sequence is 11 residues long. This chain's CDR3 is CASSLGGEAFF. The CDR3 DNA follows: TGTGCCAGCAGTTTAGGCGGTGAAGCTTTCTTT.

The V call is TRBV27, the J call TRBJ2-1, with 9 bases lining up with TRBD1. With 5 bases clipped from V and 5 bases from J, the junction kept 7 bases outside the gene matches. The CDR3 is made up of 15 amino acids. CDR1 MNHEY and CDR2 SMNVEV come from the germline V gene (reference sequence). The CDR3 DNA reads TGTGCCAGCAGTCCCGGGACAGGGTACAACAATGAGCAGTTCTTC. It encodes CASSPGTGYNNEQFF.

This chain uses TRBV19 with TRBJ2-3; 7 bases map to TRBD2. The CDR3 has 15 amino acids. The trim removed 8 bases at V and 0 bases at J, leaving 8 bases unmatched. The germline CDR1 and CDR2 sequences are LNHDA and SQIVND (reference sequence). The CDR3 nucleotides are TGTGCCAGTGGCCCGCGGGGAGGGAGCACAGATACGCAGTATTTT. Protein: CASGPRGGSTDTQYF.